Below, 15 T cell receptor beta chains from the same sample are listed, as sequenced in a study of human T cells and chemical hapten exposure. Each CDR3 protein gets one entry after TCRdb re-called the RACE reads with MiXCR. The sample records roughly 260,000 distinct CDR3 sequences, 7.5% to 10% being singletons. Stated time point: pre-sensitization, week 0. Treatment denoted: therapeutic diphenylcyclopropenone sensitization with weekly scalp DPC. Sequenced here: whole blood, sampled in connection with sensitization to the hapten diphenylcyclopropenone (DPC). All receptors derive from a woman between 40 and 50 years old with alopecia areata. Some clones in this sample may be carry-over from other donors' samples.

This chain uses TRBV29-1 with TRBJ2-4, with D unresolved. CDR3 length: 12 residues. Trimming pared 2 bases from V and 9 bases from J, leaving 11 bases between. CDR1 is SQVTM and CDR2 is ANQGSEA in the germline V gene. The CDR3 region has the DNA TGCAGCGTTGAACGAGAATCAAGCATTCAGTACTTC. Its translation is CSVERESSIQYF. Combining the CDR3 with reference TRBV29-1 and TRBJ2-4 gives the whole variable domain SAVISQKPSRDICQRGTSLTIQCQVDSQVTMMFWYRQQPGQSLTLIATANQGSEATYESGFVIDKFPISRPNLTFSTLTVSNMSPEDSSIYLCSVERESSIQYFGAGTRLSVL.

This clonotype has a handful of counts. V usage is TRBV4-3 and J usage is TRBJ2-5, with D uncertain. This CDR3 contains 13 residues. Germline CDR1 and CDR2: LGHNA and YSLEER. The germline V and J ends were trimmed by 5 bases and 4 bases, with 11 bases remaining between them. The CDR3 loop reads CASSTRPSETQYF. CDR3 in DNA: TGCGCCAGCAGCACCCGGCCCTCAGAGACCCAGTACTTC.

In its sample, this clonotype was seen a few times. This chain links TRBV4-2 with TRBJ2-5; D is perhaps TRBD2 (5 bases). Germline CDR1 LGHNA, CDR2 YNFKEQ. Trimming stripped 3 bases from V and 4 bases from J, with 9 bases between. CDR3 size: 13 residues. DNA for the CDR3: TGTGCCAGCAGCCAGCTAGCATCAGAGACCCAGTACTTC. Encoded protein: CASSQLASETQYF.

The chain uses TRBV10-3 and TRBJ1-5, with unresolved D. V was pared by 8 bases and J by 2 bases, with 10 bases between. Germline-derived CDR1 and CDR2 are ENHRY and SYGVKD. The CDR3 runs 13 residues. The CDR3 sequence: CAIGSTGNQPQHF. CDR3 nucleotides: TGTGCCATCGGCTCGACGGGCAATCAGCCCCAGCATTTT.

The CDR3 loop reads CASSVGTSYETQYF. As DNA, the CDR3 is TGTGCCAGCAGCGTAGGGACTAGCTACGAGACCCAGTACTTC. The V and J genes are TRBV9 and TRBJ2-5; 8 bases are a match to TRBD2. V trimming: 0 bases; J trimming: 5 bases; junction bases outside the gene matches: 3. The CDR3 is made up of 14 amino acids. The V gene's germline CDR1 is SGDLS and CDR2 YYNGEE.

This clonotype was picked up many times. This chain uses TRBV29-1 with TRBJ2-7; weak D call: TRBD2 (6 bases). The CDR3 is 13 amino acids. Trimming stripped 5 bases from V and 0 bases from J, with 11 bases between. Germline values: CDR1 SQVTM, CDR2 ANQGSEA. The DNA of the CDR3 is TGCAGCGTTCGGGACGGGAGCTCCTACGAGCAGTACTTC. This gives the protein CSVRDGSSYEQYF.

This clonotype was found a few times. The chain recombines TRBV6-2 or TRBV6-3 with TRBJ2-3; tentative D call: TRBD2 (6 bases). The CDR3 has 15 amino acids. Looked up from germline, CDR1 is MNHEY and CDR2 is SVGEGT. Trimming took off 6 bases at V and 4 bases at J, with 17 bases between the two ends. CDR3 in amino acids: CASSFRDSHSDTQYF. Written as DNA, the CDR3 is TGTGCCAGCAGCTTCCGGGACTCGCACTCAGATACGCAGTATTTT.

This clonotype has just a few counts. This chain joins TRBV6-2 or TRBV6-3 and TRBJ2-7; TRBD2 matches at 9 bases. Germline V CDR1 and CDR2: MNHEY, SVGEGT. The CDR3 is 14 residues long. Trimming at V came to 6 bases and at J to 3 bases, leaving 6 bases not matched to a gene. CDR3 nucleotides: TGTGCCAGCAGGATTAGCGGGGGAATCTACGAGCAGTACTTC. Its translation is CASRISGGIYEQYF.

This clonotype was counted a single time. CDR3 protein: CASSGLAEATDTQYF. The CDR3 DNA is TGCGCCAGCAGCGGACTAGCCGAAGCCACAGATACGCAGTATTTT. This chain joins TRBV5-1 and TRBJ2-3; 8 bases agree with TRBD2. Germline lookup yields CDR1 SGHRS and CDR2 YFSETQ. The CDR3 covers 15 residues. With V trimmed by 4 bases and J by 2 bases, 6 bases remained unmatched.

The chain links TRBV4-3 to TRBJ2-1; D is perhaps TRBD1 (5 bases). Germline V gene data show CDR1 as LGHNA and CDR2 as YSLEER. Between the trimmed V and J ends, which lost 0 bases and 0 bases, there was a span of 12 bases. The CDR3 sequence is 17 residues long. CDR3 loop: CASSQDQGPVSYNEQFF. In nucleotides, the CDR3 is TGCGCCAGCAGCCAAGATCAGGGCCCCGTCTCCTACAATGAGCAGTTCTTC.

This clonotype turned up a few times. The rearrangement links TRBV29-1 to TRBJ1-1, with a tentative D call TRBD1 (6 bases). Trimming took off 5 bases at V and 0 bases at J, with 19 bases between the two ends. The CDR3 is 16 residues long. Germline loops: CDR1 SQVTM, CDR2 ANQGSEA. CDR3 region: CSVSVGGGVMNTEAFF. In DNA form, the CDR3 reads TGCAGCGTTTCCGTTGGCGGGGGCGTTATGAACACTGAAGCTTTCTTT.

The chain has TRBV7-2 and TRBJ2-2; maybe TRBD2 (6 bases). The CDR3 runs 17 residues. Between the trimmed V and J ends, which lost 1 base and 2 bases, there was a span of 14 bases. Germline V CDR1 and CDR2: SGHTA, FQGNSA. The CDR3 here is CASSLVSGTRNTGELFF. The CDR3 DNA reads TGTGCCAGCAGCTTAGTTTCGGGGACTCGTAACACCGGGGAGCTGTTTTTT.

The CDR3: CASSLSAGFSSYEQYF. The CDR3 bases are TGTGCCAGCAGTTTATCGGCAGGCTTCAGCTCCTACGAGCAGTACTTC. The rearrangement links TRBV27 to TRBJ2-7; D call uncertain. Germline CDR1 MNHEY, CDR2 SMNVEV (reference sequence). Trimming stripped 0 bases from V and 0 bases from J, with 12 bases between. The CDR3 has 16 residues.

A few counts support this clonotype. This chain links TRBV30 with TRBJ2-7, with D unresolved. V was clipped by 3 bases and J by 0 bases, with 9 bases between them. The germline V gene has CDR1 GTSNPN and CDR2 SVGIG (reference sequence). CDR3 length: 13 amino acids. The CDR3 coding sequence is TGTGCCTGGAGAAGACTGGGCTCCTACGAGCAGTACTTC. This encodes CAWRRLGSYEQYF.

This clonotype was found many times. The chain employs TRBV9 and TRBJ2-3, with TRBD1 matching 7 bases. Germline V CDR1 and CDR2: SGDLS, YYNGEE. Unmatched junction bases numbered 3, after V lost 0 bases and J lost 2 bases. This CDR3 has 15 residues. The CDR3 protein is CASSVGTGNTDTQYF. CDR3 sequence (DNA): TGTGCCAGCAGCGTAGGGACAGGAAACACAGATACGCAGTATTTT.